This T cell receptor beta chain comes out of a study of early T cells in non-severe SARS-CoV-2 infection. Study summary: Sequencing of bulk RNA from unsorted whole blood was done, without chain pairing.

Individual cDNA molecules carried attached unique molecular identifiers. TCRdb processed the 5' RACE reads anew with MiXCR; each CDR3 protein has one entry. The sample has 95,000 to 120,000 distinct CDR3 sequences, around 10% seen once; the top ten hold around 3%. Findings and caveats of the study: Reliance on VDJdb matching favored anti-spike CD8 responses; private and CD4 specificities were missed.

Concerning this clonotype itself: Its target is unknown.

CDR1 is SEHNR, CDR2 FQNEAQ, per germline (reference sequence). The length of the CDR3 is 16 residues. V was clipped by 3 bases and J by 5 bases, with 16 bases between them. J is TRBJ1-4 and V is TRBV7-9; D is possibly TRBD1 (5 bases). What was sequenced was whole blood. The clonotype originates from an adult who was a healthcare worker with PCR-confirmed SARS-CoV-2 infection or an uninfected control (not recorded which). In nucleotides, the CDR3 is TGTGCCAGCAGCTTCCACGGGACGGGAGGGAATGAAAAACTGTTTTTT. Amino acid sequence: CASSFHGTGGNEKLFF.